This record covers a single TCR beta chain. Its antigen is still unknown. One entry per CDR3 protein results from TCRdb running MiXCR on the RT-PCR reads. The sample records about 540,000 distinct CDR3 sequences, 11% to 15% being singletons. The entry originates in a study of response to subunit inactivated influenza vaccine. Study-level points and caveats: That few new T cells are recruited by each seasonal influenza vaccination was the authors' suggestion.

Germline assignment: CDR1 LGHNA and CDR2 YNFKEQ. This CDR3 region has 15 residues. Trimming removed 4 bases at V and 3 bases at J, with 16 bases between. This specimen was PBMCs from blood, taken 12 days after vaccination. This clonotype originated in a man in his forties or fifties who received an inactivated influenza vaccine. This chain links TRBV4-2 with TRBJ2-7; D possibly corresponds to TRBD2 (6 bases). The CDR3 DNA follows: TGTGCCAGCAGCCCCTCGCCGGGAGTACTCTACGAGCAGTACTTC. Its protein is CASSPSPGVLYEQYF.